Listed below are T cell receptor beta chains from one sample, sequenced in a study of blood T cell repertoires in COVID-19. Generated by immunoSEQ multiplex PCR, the TCRdb table keeps only in-frame clones and is missing some. Of roughly 230,000 clones in the sample, 82% were seen once. The sample taken for sequencing was peripheral blood. All receptors derive from a woman of 80 years or more with acute or convalescent COVID-19. CDR3s include the opening cysteine and the closing phenylalanine or tryptophan. Each record gives: J gene, V gene, D gene, CDR3 length, clone size, CDR3 DNA, CDR3 protein. The D gene is left open where the match is weak. Clone size is not always given. Where it is, it says once, few, many or a class for expanded clones.

j_gene: TRBJ1-5; v_gene: TRBV19; d_gene: -; len: 14; abundance: few; CDR3nt: TGTGCCAGTTTCGACAGGAGAGGGAATCAGCCCCAGCATTTT; CDR3aa: CASFDRRGNQPQHF
j_gene: TRBJ1-2; v_gene: TRBV3-1/TRBV3-2; d_gene: TRBD1; len: 15; abundance: -; CDR3nt: TGTGCCAGCAGGCCAATCTCTACAGGGGGCTATGGCTACACCTTC; CDR3aa: CASRPISTGGYGYTF
j_gene: TRBJ2-7; v_gene: TRBV24-1; d_gene: TRBD1; len: 14; abundance: -; CDR3nt: TGTGCCACTCAGGGGGTCTCCCCCTCCTACGAGCAGTACTTC; CDR3aa: CATQGVSPSYEQYF
j_gene: TRBJ2-2; v_gene: TRBV6-4; d_gene: TRBD2; len: 15; abundance: -; CDR3nt: TGTGCCAGCAGTGAGGGACTAGCGGGATCCGGGGAGCTGTTTTTT; CDR3aa: CASSEGLAGSGELFF
j_gene: TRBJ1-5; v_gene: TRBV7-9; d_gene: -; len: 13; abundance: -; CDR3nt: TGTGCCAGCAGCTCAAACGCGGGTCAGCCCCAGCATTTT; CDR3aa: CASSSNAGQPQHF
j_gene: TRBJ1-2; v_gene: TRBV21-1; d_gene: -; len: 14; abundance: few; CDR3nt: TGTGCCAGCAGCACCCCGGGAGGACAGCGTGGCTACACCTTC; CDR3aa: CASSTPGGQRGYTF
j_gene: TRBJ1-2; v_gene: TRBV28; d_gene: TRBD1; len: 18; abundance: few; CDR3nt: TGTGCCAGCAGTTCGCAGGGGGCAGGCTCGGCAAGGGGCTATGGCTACACCTTC; CDR3aa: CASSSQGAGSARGYGYTF
j_gene: TRBJ1-2; v_gene: TRBV4-2; d_gene: TRBD1; len: 14; abundance: -; CDR3nt: TGTGCCAGCAGCCATGGGACAGGGAGTTATGGCTACACCTTC; CDR3aa: CASSHGTGSYGYTF
j_gene: TRBJ2-3; v_gene: TRBV11-3; d_gene: TRBD1; len: 17; abundance: -; CDR3nt: TGTGCCAGCAGCTTTAGGACAGGGGGCAGGGTCCCAGATACGCAGTATTTT; CDR3aa: CASSFRTGGRVPDTQYF
j_gene: TRBJ1-1; v_gene: TRBV18; d_gene: -; len: 15; abundance: -; CDR3nt: TGTGCCAGCTCACCAGCCAAGGGGATGAACACTGAAGCTTTCTTT; CDR3aa: CASSPAKGMNTEAFF
j_gene: TRBJ2-5; v_gene: TRBV5-1; d_gene: TRBD2; len: 16; abundance: -; CDR3nt: TGCGCCAGCAGCCCCCGGACTAGCGGGGAACAAGAGACCCAGTACTTC; CDR3aa: CASSPRTSGEQETQYF
j_gene: TRBJ1-2; v_gene: TRBV7-8; d_gene: -; len: 13; abundance: -; CDR3nt: TGTGCCAGCAGCACAGGGACGGACTATGGCTACACCTTC; CDR3aa: CASSTGTDYGYTF
j_gene: TRBJ2-2; v_gene: TRBV19; d_gene: -; len: 13; abundance: -; CDR3nt: TGTGCCAGTAGTGGAGGGGACACCGGGGAGCTGTTTTTT; CDR3aa: CASSGGDTGELFF
j_gene: TRBJ2-2; v_gene: TRBV30; d_gene: TRBD1; len: 16; abundance: -; CDR3nt: TGTGCCTGGAGTGACGGGACAGGGTCTGACACCGGGGAGCTGTTTTTT; CDR3aa: CAWSDGTGSDTGELFF
j_gene: TRBJ1-1; v_gene: TRBV2; d_gene: TRBD1; len: 14; abundance: few; CDR3nt: TGTGCCAGCAGCCTTCAGGGGGGATCTACTGAAGCTTTCTTT; CDR3aa: CASSLQGGSTEAFF
j_gene: TRBJ2-1; v_gene: TRBV30; d_gene: TRBD2; len: 16; abundance: -; CDR3nt: TGTGCCTGGAGTGTACTAAGCGGGGGGGCCTCCAATGAGCAGTTCTTC; CDR3aa: CAWSVLSGGASNEQFF
j_gene: TRBJ1-4; v_gene: TRBV14; d_gene: -; len: 15; abundance: -; CDR3nt: TGTGCCAGCAGCCCCATCGCGGGGTGGGGTGAAAAACTGTTTTTT; CDR3aa: CASSPIAGWGEKLFF
j_gene: TRBJ2-5; v_gene: TRBV7-6; d_gene: TRBD1; len: 16; abundance: -; CDR3nt: TGTGCCAGCAGCCCTCGATCTACAGGGGTCCAAGAGACCCAGTACTTC; CDR3aa: CASSPRSTGVQETQYF
j_gene: TRBJ2-3; v_gene: TRBV4-1; d_gene: -; len: 15; abundance: -; CDR3nt: TGCGCCACCGTTGCGAGGCAGCCAGGCACAGATACGCAGTATTTT; CDR3aa: CATVARQPGTDTQYF
j_gene: TRBJ1-1; v_gene: TRBV19; d_gene: TRBD1; len: 13; abundance: -; CDR3nt: TGTGCCAGTAGTCAGGGGGCTGGCACTGAAGCTTTCTTT; CDR3aa: CASSQGAGTEAFF
j_gene: TRBJ1-1; v_gene: TRBV7-9; d_gene: TRBD1; len: 15; abundance: -; CDR3nt: TGTGCCAGCGGTCCGGGACAGCTACTGAACACTGAAGCTTTCTTT; CDR3aa: CASGPGQLLNTEAFF
j_gene: TRBJ2-7; v_gene: TRBV29-1; d_gene: TRBD1; len: 11; abundance: -; CDR3nt: TGCAGCGTGGGACAGCCCTACGAGCAGTACTTC; CDR3aa: CSVGQPYEQYF
j_gene: TRBJ1-1; v_gene: TRBV10-3; d_gene: TRBD1; len: 16; abundance: -; CDR3nt: TGTGCCATCAAGGGGAGGACAGGGATCGGGAACACTGAAGCTTTCTTT; CDR3aa: CAIKGRTGIGNTEAFF
j_gene: TRBJ2-1; v_gene: TRBV18; d_gene: TRBD2; len: 14; abundance: -; CDR3nt: TGTGCCAGCTCAAATGGCGGGGGGCCGAATGAGCAGTTCTTC; CDR3aa: CASSNGGGPNEQFF
j_gene: TRBJ1-1; v_gene: TRBV7-2; d_gene: TRBD1; len: 13; abundance: -; CDR3nt: TGTGCCAGCAGCTTAGGACAGGGGACTGAAGCTTTCTTT; CDR3aa: CASSLGQGTEAFF
j_gene: TRBJ1-5; v_gene: TRBV2; d_gene: -; len: 13; abundance: -; CDR3nt: TGTGCCAGCAGCAGGTCCCCTAATCAGCCCCAGCATTTT; CDR3aa: CASSRSPNQPQHF
j_gene: TRBJ1-2; v_gene: TRBV19; d_gene: -; len: 13; abundance: once; CDR3nt: TGTGCCAGTAGTACCCCCCGGGGGTGGGGCTACACCTTC; CDR3aa: CASSTPRGWGYTF
j_gene: TRBJ1-2; v_gene: TRBV5-4; d_gene: TRBD1; len: 16; abundance: -; CDR3nt: TGTGCCAGCAGTTTGGGACAGGGCACGGCAAGCTATGGCTACACCTTC; CDR3aa: CASSLGQGTASYGYTF
j_gene: TRBJ1-3; v_gene: TRBV2; d_gene: -; len: 15; abundance: -; CDR3nt: TGTGCCAGCAGCCCCATACAGGGTTTTGTAAACACCATATATTTT; CDR3aa: CASSPIQGFVNTIYF
j_gene: TRBJ2-7; v_gene: TRBV28; d_gene: -; len: 15; abundance: -; CDR3nt: TGTGCCAGCAGTATCGGTGGACGGGGAACCTACGAGCAGTACTTC; CDR3aa: CASSIGGRGTYEQYF